Given below is one T cell receptor beta chain in context. Generated by immunoSEQ multiplex PCR, the TCRdb table keeps only in-frame clones and is missing some. The sample holds around 150,000 clones, roughly 80% seen once. The sample originates from a study of blood T cell repertoires in COVID-19. Study-level background: Samples taken during acute and convalescent COVID-19 were collected in the United States, Italy and Spain.

This CDR3 has 16 amino acids. Looked up from germline, CDR1 is MNHEY and CDR2 is SMNVEV (reference sequence). J was trimmed by 4 bases and V by 5 bases; bases with no gene match: 13. The chain carries TRBV27 and TRBJ2-7; 8 bases fit TRBD1. What was sequenced was peripheral blood. This receptor was identified in a woman in her thirties or forties with COVID-19, enrolled during active disease. The CDR3 region has the DNA TGTGCCAGCAGTCGAACTACAGGGGGTCAGCCTTACGAGCAGTACTTC. It encodes CASSRTTGGQPYEQYF.